The 31 T cell receptor beta chains reported below all come from one sample, sequenced in a study of blood T cell repertoires in COVID-19 (dated by TCRdb to the early 2020s). Preparation of the library involved the immunoSEQ multiplex PCR assay. TCRdb retrieved this table from immuneACCESS and kept in-frame rearrangements only. Not all clones are present; in checked studies, unresolved V genes account for under half, and no reason is known for the remainder. This sample holds under 150,000 clones; approximately 87% were observed only once. The ten largest clones capture approximately 1.2% of the sample. Sequencing used PBMCs or T cells enriched from blood (not recorded which). These receptors were collected from a woman younger than 45 with acute COVID-19.

This clone was detected a few times. This chain connects TRBV29-1 to TRBJ1-1; D uncertain. CDR3 length equals 14 residues. The V gene's germline CDR1 is SQVTM and CDR2 ANQGSEA. V lost 6 bases and J 3 bases, leaving 17 bases between the germline ends. The CDR3 reads CSVVVTGSHTEAFF. CDR3 coding DNA: TGCAGCGTGGTAGTAACGGGGTCCCACACTGAAGCTTTCTTT.

This sequence joins TRBV3-1 (or the pseudogene TRBV3-2) and TRBJ2-3, with 7 bases identical to TRBD2. CDR3 length: 15 amino acids. V shed 2 bases, J shed 4 bases, and the junction held 6 bases outside the gene matches. Per germline, CDR1 LGHDT and CDR2 YNNKEL (reference sequence). CDR3 sequence reads: CASSQKLAEPDTQYF. CDR3 nucleotides: TGTGCCAGCAGCCAAAAGCTAGCGGAACCAGATACGCAGTATTTT.

This clone was seen only once. The gene calls are TRBV5-1 and TRBJ2-3; TRBD2 matches at 11 bases. CDR3 size: 16 residues. Germline CDR1 is SGHRS and CDR2 is YFSETQ. The V and J ends lost 0 bases and 2 bases, in that order; junction bases with no gene match: 2. CDR3 sequence: CASSLGLAGITDTQYF. The CDR3 nucleotides read TGCGCCAGCAGCTTGGGACTAGCGGGAATCACAGATACGCAGTATTTT.

This chain joins TRBV7-3 and TRBJ2-3, with a possible D match to TRBD1 (6 bases). The CDR3 consists of 14 residues. Germline CDR1 and CDR2: SGHTA and FQGTGA. V gave up 3 bases and J gave up 0 bases, with 7 bases separating them. CDR3 region: CASSFGQSTDTQYF. The CDR3 nucleotides are TGTGCCAGCAGCTTTGGACAGAGCACAGATACGCAGTATTTT.

The chain is built from TRBV3-1 (or the pseudogene TRBV3-2) and TRBJ1-3, with TRBD1 identical over 9 bases. The CDR3 sequence is 18 residues long. Germline V gene lookup returns CDR1 LGHDT and CDR2 YNNKEL (reference sequence). V shed 3 bases, J shed 2 bases, and the junction held 11 bases outside the gene matches. CDR3 in amino acids: CASSHFTTGQGPGNTIYF. In nucleotides, the CDR3 is TGTGCCAGCAGCCATTTCACTACCGGACAGGGGCCTGGAAACACCATATATTTT.

The rearrangement joins TRBV4-1 to TRBJ2-7; TRBD2 matches at 13 bases. The CDR3 runs 16 residues. CDR1 and CDR2 (germline): MGHRA, YSYEKL. V shed 3 bases and J 4 bases; nucleotides not matched to a gene: 6. The CDR3 DNA follows: TGCGCCAGCAGCCATCTGACTAGCGGGAGGACATACGAGCAGTACTTC. Protein product: CASSHLTSGRTYEQYF.

V is TRBV2 and J is TRBJ2-1, with 10 bases that match TRBD2. V was pared by 8 bases and J by 3 bases, with 4 bases of the junction left unmatched. The CDR3 has 14 amino acids. In germline, CDR1 is SNHLY, CDR2 FYNNEI. CDR3 protein: CASGGLARYNEQFF. The CDR3 DNA reads TGTGCCAGCGGGGGACTAGCGCGCTACAATGAGCAGTTCTTC.

The chain links TRBV28 to TRBJ1-2; D is unresolved. CDR3 size: 13 residues. Germline-derived CDR1 and CDR2 are MDHEN and SYDVKM. V was trimmed by 3 bases and J by 8 bases, leaving 13 bases between them. CDR3: CASSFGQSSGYTF. The CDR3 DNA follows: TGTGCCAGCAGTTTTGGGCAGTCCAGCGGCTACACCTTC.

The chain has TRBV7-9 and TRBJ2-4; 11 nucleotides agree with TRBD2. This CDR3 spans 18 amino acids. Germline V gene sequence: CDR1 SEHNR, CDR2 FQNEAQ (reference sequence). Trimming cost V 6 bases and J 0 bases; bases outside gene matches: 10. DNA of the CDR3: TGTGCCAGCAGTTCTACGACTAGCGGGATCCTAGCCAAAAACATTCAGTACTTC. Its protein is CASSSTTSGILAKNIQYF.

The chain couples TRBV28 to TRBJ1-2, with 9 positions matching TRBD1. CDR3 size: 16 residues. The germline V gene has CDR1 MDHEN and CDR2 SYDVKM. V lost 5 bases, J lost 7 bases, and 14 bases stayed unmatched. In nucleotides, the CDR3 is TGTGCCAGCAGTAAACATCCCGGACAGGGGACGGGTGGCTACACCTTC. This gives the protein CASSKHPGQGTGGYTF.

The chain combines TRBV29-1 with TRBJ2-5, with D unresolved. CDR1 SQVTM and CDR2 ANQGSEA come from the germline V gene. This CDR3 region has 14 residues. The V and J ends lost 0 bases and 2 bases respectively, with 10 bases between them. CDR3 loop: CSVEDLASQETQYF. Here the CDR3 DNA reads TGCAGCGTTGAAGATTTAGCAAGTCAAGAGACCCAGTACTTC. Combining the CDR3 with reference TRBV29-1 and TRBJ2-5 gives the whole variable domain SAVISQKPSRDICQRGTSLTIQCQVDSQVTMMFWYRQQPGQSLTLIATANQGSEATYESGFVIDKFPISRPNLTFSTLTVSNMSPEDSSIYLCSVEDLASQETQYFGPGTRLLVL.

The chain carries TRBV5-1 and TRBJ2-6; D remains ambiguous. V was clipped by 3 bases and J by 0 bases, with 7 bases between them. The V gene's germline CDR1 is SGHRS and CDR2 YFSETQ. This CDR3 comprises 15 residues. DNA of the CDR3: TGCGCCAGCAGCTGGCAAAGCTCTGGGGCCAACGTCCTGACTTTC. As protein: CASSWQSSGANVLTF.

The chain carries TRBV6-1 and TRBJ1-1; no firm D call. Germline V gene data show CDR1 as MNHNS and CDR2 as SASEGT. This CDR3 is 17 amino acids long. Between the trimmed V and J ends, which lost 1 base and 3 bases, there was a span of 18 bases. The CDR3: CASSEVGVFNPDTEAFF. The CDR3 bases are TGTGCCAGCAGTGAAGTCGGGGTCTTTAATCCGGACACTGAAGCTTTCTTT.

The chain has TRBV9 and TRBJ2-2; tentative D call: TRBD2 (6 bases). CDR1 SGDLS and CDR2 YYNGEE come from the germline V gene. This CDR3 spans 16 amino acids. Deletions cut 1 base from V and 0 bases from J, with 10 bases between. The chain's CDR3 is CASSVSLAANTGELFF. CDR3 coding DNA: TGTGCCAGCAGCGTATCACTAGCCGCGAACACCGGGGAGCTGTTTTTT.

The gene calls are TRBV7-2 and TRBJ2-5, with TRBD2 matching over 7 bases. The CDR3 length is 15 residues. Germline-derived CDR1 and CDR2 are SGHTA and FQGNSA. V lost 1 base, J lost 5 bases, and 7 bases stayed unmatched. The CDR3 protein is CASSLGPSGGETQYF. The CDR3, as DNA: TGTGCCAGCAGCTTAGGGCCTAGCGGAGGGGAGACCCAGTACTTC.

This clone has only a few counts. The chain links TRBV12-3 or TRBV12-4 to TRBJ1-1, with a possible D match to TRBD1 (5 bases). Between the trimmed V and J ends, which lost 5 bases and 4 bases, there was a span of 11 bases. The CDR3 has 13 amino acids. Here the CDR3 reads CASSSMGGTEAFF. The CDR3 DNA follows: TGTGCCAGCAGTAGTATGGGGGGCACTGAAGCTTTCTTT.

This clone was recorded a few times. The V call is TRBV4-1, the J call TRBJ2-6; TRBD2 agrees at 10 bases. Germline CDR1 and CDR2: MGHRA and YSYEKL. The CDR3 totals 18 residues. Trimming cost V 0 bases and J 3 bases; bases outside gene matches: 5. The CDR3 protein is CASSQESGRAYGANVLTF. The CDR3 DNA follows: TGCGCCAGCAGCCAAGAGAGCGGGAGGGCCTATGGGGCCAACGTCCTGACTTTC.

The rearrangement uses TRBV6-4 and TRBJ2-1; D gene unclear. Germline CDR1 reads MRHNA; CDR2 reads SNTAGT. V was trimmed by 3 bases and J by 5 bases, leaving 11 bases between them. The CDR3 sequence is 14 residues long. In DNA form, the CDR3 reads TGTGCCAGCAGTGAAAGCACAGATCACAATGAGCAGTTCTTC. It yields the protein CASSESTDHNEQFF.

This chain connects TRBV27 to TRBJ2-7; maybe TRBD1 (7 bases). This CDR3 comprises 20 residues. Germline V gene sequence: CDR1 MNHEY, CDR2 SMNVEV (reference sequence). V lost 0 bases, J lost 3 bases, and 27 bases lay in between. The CDR3 DNA reads as TGTGCCAGCAGTTTATCGAACAGGGGAGGACTCACTCGGTACGGCTACGAGCAGTACTTC. Residues: CASSLSNRGGLTRYGYEQYF.

The CDR3 sequence is CSVGSDTFMNTEAFF. In DNA, the CDR3 is TGCAGCGTTGGTTCGGACACGTTCATGAACACTGAAGCTTTCTTT. The chain couples TRBV29-1 to TRBJ1-1; a possible D gene is TRBD1 (5 bases). Germline-derived CDR1 and CDR2 are SQVTM and ANQGSEA. The CDR3 loop spans 15 amino acids. V was trimmed by 4 bases and J by 0 bases, leaving 15 bases between them. Supplemented by reference TRBV29-1 and TRBJ1-1, the full variable domain reads SAVISQKPSRDICQRGTSLTIQCQVDSQVTMMFWYRQQPGQSLTLIATANQGSEATYESGFVIDKFPISRPNLTFSTLTVSNMSPEDSSIYLCSVGSDTFMNTEAFFGQGTRLTVV.

The chain joins TRBV10-1 to TRBJ1-2, with a tentative D call TRBD1 (6 bases). The CDR3 has 17 amino acids. The V gene's germline CDR1 is WNHNN and CDR2 SYGVQD (reference sequence). V was cut by 4 bases and J by 1 base, with 19 bases left in between. CDR3 bases: TGCGCCAGCAGTGGGGGGGGCTACAGCCCGTTTAACTATGGCTACACCTTC. Its protein is CASSGGGYSPFNYGYTF.

In nucleotides, the CDR3 is TGTGCCAGCAGCGTAACGGGGGATGCTGGAAACACCATATATTTT. Protein product: CASSVTGDAGNTIYF. The V gene is TRBV9, the J gene TRBJ1-3; the D gene is possibly TRBD1 (5 bases). The CDR3 sequence is 15 residues long. The V gene lost 1 base and the J gene lost 2 bases, with 10 bases spanning the gap. Germline V CDR1 and CDR2: SGDLS, YYNGEE. The entire variable domain, with the rest obtained from reference TRBV9 and TRBJ1-3, is as follows: DSGVTQTPKHLITATGQRVTLRCSPRSGDLSVYWYQQSLDQGLQFLIQYYNGEERAKGNILERFSAQQFPDLHSELNLSSLELGDSALYFCASSVTGDAGNTIYFGEGSWLTVV.

The chain links TRBV5-5 to TRBJ2-5; 7 bases are shared with TRBD1. Germline V CDR1 and CDR2: SGHKS, YYEKEE (reference sequence). J lost 3 bases, V lost 3 bases, and 5 bases had no gene match. This CDR3 is 14 amino acids long. The CDR3 DNA follows: TGTGCCAGCAGCTCGAGACAGGGTGAAGAGACCCAGTACTTC. Translating it yields CASSSRQGEETQYF. The whole variable domain, filled in from reference TRBV5-5 and TRBJ2-5, reads DAGVTQSPTHLIKTRGQQVTLRCSPISGHKSVSWYQQVLGQGPQFIFQYYEKEERGRGNFPDRFSARQFPNYSSELNVNALLLGDSALYLCASSSRQGEETQYFGPGTRLLVL.

The chain combines TRBV3-1 (or the pseudogene TRBV3-2) with TRBJ2-3; D is unresolved. This CDR3 spans 13 amino acids. Germline CDR1 and CDR2: LGHDT and YNNKEL (reference sequence). Trimming took 1 base from V and 10 from J, leaving 12 bases between them. This CDR3 reads CASSQGSGTPQYF. CDR3 in DNA: TGTGCCAGCAGCCAAGGATCAGGAACCCCGCAGTATTTT.

The chain recombines TRBV10-3 with TRBJ1-2; weak D call: TRBD1 (5 bases). The V end was cut by 0 bases, the J end by 8 bases, with 13 bases between. Looked up from germline, CDR1 is ENHRY and CDR2 is SYGVKD. The CDR3 totals 14 residues. The CDR3 DNA reads TGTGCCATCAGTGAGTCGTGGCAGGGAAGCGGCTACACCTTC. Protein product: CAISESWQGSGYTF.

This clone was seen a few times. Here the CDR3 reads CSVAGGTNEKLFF. The CDR3 coding sequence is TGCAGCGTTGCAGGGGGGACTAATGAAAAACTGTTTTTT. V usage is TRBV29-1 and J usage is TRBJ1-4; 7 bases line up with TRBD1. The V gene end was trimmed by 4 bases and the J gene end by 2 bases; junction bases not matched to a gene: 1. Germline lookup yields CDR1 SQVTM and CDR2 ANQGSEA. The CDR3 has 13 residues.

The rearrangement links TRBV28 to TRBJ1-3; 10 nucleotides match TRBD1. The junction had 8 bases not matched to a gene; V was cut back by 7 bases and J by 2 bases. Germline CDR1 and CDR2: MDHEN and SYDVKM. The CDR3 spans 16 residues. The CDR3 coding sequence is TGTGCCAGCAATTCCGCCGGGACAGGGGCTGGAAACACCATATATTTT. Its protein is CASNSAGTGAGNTIYF.

The chain joins TRBV24-1 to TRBJ2-5, with D possibly being TRBD1 (6 bases). This CDR3 is 17 amino acids long. From germline, CDR1 is KGHDR and CDR2 SFDVKD. V shed 9 bases and J shed 3 bases, with 25 bases lying between them. CDR3 bases: TGTGCCACCGGCAATTTTGGATCCGGGACAAAGAAAGAGACCCAGTACTTC. Protein: CATGNFGSGTKKETQYF.

V gene TRBV6-6 combines with J gene TRBJ1-5, with a tentative D call TRBD1 (6 bases). Germline lookup yields CDR1 MNHNY and CDR2 SVGAGI (reference sequence). The CDR3 contains 15 residues. V shed 8 bases and J shed 1 base, with 15 bases lying between them. CDR3 nucleotides: TGTGCCAGCGAAATTTTTCAGGGGAGCAATCAGCCCCAGCATTTT. Translated: CASEIFQGSNQPQHF.

The V and J genes are TRBV6-5 and TRBJ2-1, with 10 bases matching TRBD2. There are 15 residues in the CDR3. After removal of 6 bases from V and 8 bases from J, the junction contained 10 bases not matched to a gene. CDR1 is MNHEY, CDR2 SVGAGI, per germline. CDR3 residues: CASSTGAGGLYEQFF. DNA for the CDR3: TGTGCCAGCAGCACGGGAGCGGGAGGGTTGTATGAGCAGTTCTTC.

The chain links TRBV30 to TRBJ2-7, with 11 bases aligning to TRBD1. The CDR3 has 16 amino acids. Germline CDR1 GTSNPN, CDR2 SVGIG (reference sequence). V dropped 2 bases and J dropped 3; count of bases not matched to a gene: 9. This CDR3 is CAWSSDPGTGGYEQYF. CDR3 DNA: TGTGCCTGGAGTTCGGACCCAGGGACAGGGGGCTACGAGCAGTACTTC.